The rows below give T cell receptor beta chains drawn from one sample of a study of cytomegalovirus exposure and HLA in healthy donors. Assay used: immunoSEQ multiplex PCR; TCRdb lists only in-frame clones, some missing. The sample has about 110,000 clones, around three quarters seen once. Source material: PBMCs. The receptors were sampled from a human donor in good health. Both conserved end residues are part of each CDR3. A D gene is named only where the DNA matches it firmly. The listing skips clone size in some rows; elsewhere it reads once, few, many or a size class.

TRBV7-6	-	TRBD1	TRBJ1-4	TGTGCCAGCAGCCCCGGGACAGCAGAAAAACTGTTTTTT	CASSPGTAEKLFF
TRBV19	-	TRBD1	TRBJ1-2	TGTGCCAGTAGTATAGGAGGGGGCTTTGACTATGGCTACACCTTC	CASSIGGGFDYGYTF
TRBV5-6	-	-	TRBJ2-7	TGTGCCAGCAGCTTGGTTCTTGCTCGGTACGAGCAGTACTTC	CASSLVLARYEQYF
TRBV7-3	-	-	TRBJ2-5	TGTGCCAGCAGCTTGGGACTTGGGGGGGAGACCCAGTACTTC	CASSLGLGGETQYF
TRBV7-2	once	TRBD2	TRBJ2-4	TGTGCCAGCAGCTTAGGGGGGGGACTAGCCAAAAACATTCAGTACTTC	CASSLGGGLAKNIQYF
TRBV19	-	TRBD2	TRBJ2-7	TGTGCCAGTAGTAGGAAGCGGGAGTACCCCTACGAGCAGTACTTC	CASSRKREYPYEQYF
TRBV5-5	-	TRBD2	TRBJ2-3	TGTGCCAGCAGCTTGGTAGCGGGAGGGCCCAATTCCGCTCGGTATTTT	CASSLVAGGPNSARYF
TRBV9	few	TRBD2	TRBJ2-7	TGTGCCAGCAGCGTAGCGGGGAGTATGCGGGAGGGCCGGGGAGAGCAGTACTTC	CASSVAGSMREGRGEQYF
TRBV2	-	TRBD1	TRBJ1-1	TGTGCCAGCAGCTCAGGACAGGGGGAAAGGACTGAAGCTTTCTTT	CASSSGQGERTEAFF
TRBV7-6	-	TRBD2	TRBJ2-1	TGTGCCAGCAGCTTAGTGTCTAGCGGCCCTAACAATGAGCAGTTCTTC	CASSLVSSGPNNEQFF